This is a list of T cell receptor beta chains from one sample in a study of T cell responses to AZD1222 COVID-19 vaccine. Produced via immunoSEQ multiplex PCR; TCRdb's table is partial and in-frame only. The table records about 97,000 clones, roughly 90% of them present only once. Sequencing used peripheral blood, obtained on day 0 of AZD1222 vaccination. The receptors were gathered from an adult in good health. Each CDR3 is given with its conserved first and last residue.

>TRBJ1-1|13|TRBV5-1
CASSLQGFTEAFF
>TRBJ1-5|14|TRBV2
CASSDEQPDQPQHF
>TRBJ1-1|13|TRBV6-5
CASRDPTRTEAFF
>TRBJ2-2|15|TRBV3-1/TRBV3-2
CASSQAAGVGGELFF
>TRBJ2-5|16|TRBV6-2/TRBV6-3
CASSLRTSGSGETQYF
>TRBJ1-5|13|TRBV7-3
CASSLDYNQPQHF
>TRBJ2-2|16|TRBV6-2/TRBV6-3
CASSYSPGTITGELFF
>TRBJ1-1|15|TRBV7-2
CASSLAAAMNTEAFF
>TRBJ1-6|14|TRBV30
CALARGLDSSPLHF
>TRBJ1-4|14|TRBV28
CASSLRAVGEKLFF
>TRBJ2-3|16|TRBV5-1
CASSLSSGGITDTQYF
>TRBJ2-1|16|TRBV7-7
CASSLDPYSSYNEQFF
>TRBJ1-2|14|TRBV5-1
CASSRSGQTMEYTF
>TRBJ2-7|14|TRBV18
CASSRGTEIYEQYF
>TRBJ2-3|15|TRBV7-9
CASSDGQGQLDTQYF
>TRBJ2-2|17|TRBV4-3
CASSRTIGTGNTGELFF
>TRBJ2-7|13|TRBV11-2
CASSLLHSYEQYF
>TRBJ2-7|13|TRBV3-1/TRBV3-2
CASSLGPTYEQYF
>TRBJ2-7|16|TRBV7-9
CASSLIVAGRGYEQYF
>TRBJ2-1|16|TRBV7-9
CASSPRLAGERSEQFF
>TRBJ2-4|16|TRBV28
CASSLYGQGGKNIQYF
>TRBJ1-3|16|TRBV3-1/TRBV3-2
CASSDRVGISGNTIYF
>TRBJ2-5|16|TRBV11-1
CASSLARITYQETQYF
>TRBJ1-5|15|TRBV27
CATGGSPPGNQPQHF
>TRBJ1-1|15|TRBV4-1
CASSQAGGKNTEAFF
>TRBJ2-1|15|TRBV4-3
CASSQVSGGRYEQFF
>TRBJ1-1|15|TRBV5-1
CASSLTQLMNTEAFF
>TRBJ1-1|13|TRBV10-3
CAAQGTSNTEAFF
>TRBJ1-2|14|TRBV15
CATSRTGGFYGYTF
>TRBJ2-6|14|TRBV18
CASSRDSGANVLTF
>TRBJ1-1|16|TRBV7-9
CASSSRQGPKTTEAFF
>TRBJ1-3|16|TRBV6-5
CASSYSLTGTGNTIYF
>TRBJ1-2|15|TRBV7-8
CASSFGLWQNYGYTF
>TRBJ1-2|16|TRBV19
CASRDHRQIPNYGYTF
>TRBJ1-2|16|TRBV4-1
CASSRNEDWGQGGYTF
>TRBJ1-4|14|TRBV27
CASSKGQGTEKLFF
>TRBJ2-7|16|TRBV5-1
CASSLDVDTNRYEQYF
>TRBJ2-1|17|TRBV7-3
CASSYSPGLAGGDEQFF
>TRBJ2-2|14|TRBV3-1/TRBV3-2
CASSPRGAGGELFF
>TRBJ1-1|15|TRBV10-1
CASSVVPRGGTEAFF
>TRBJ1-2|13|TRBV5-4
CASYRDRNYGYTF
>TRBJ1-5|17|TRBV5-6
CASSLGGSQSNNQPQHF